Listed below are T cell receptor beta chains from one sample, sequenced in a study of STAT5B mutations in CD4+ large granular lymphocyte leukemia. The repertoire was sequenced with immunoSEQ multiplex PCR; TCRdb's copy has only in-frame clones and lacks some. This sample yields fewer than 35,000 clones, of which roughly 70% are seen a single time; approximately 1% belongs to the top ten. Source material: CD4+ T cells from blood buffy coats. The receptor set was obtained from a human donor in good health. CDR3s include the opening cysteine and the closing phenylalanine or tryptophan. The D gene is left open where the match is weak. Not all rows give a size; the values are once, few, many and, for expanded clones, a class.

clone_size cdr3_length v_call d_call cdr3_aa
- 15 TRBV10-3 - CAISASDSGVNVLTF
- 14 TRBV28 - CASMERVRNNEQFF
- 15 TRBV6-5 - CASSGPGESNYGYTF
- 16 TRBV19 - CASSAEGVPSNQPQHF
- 15 TRBV18 - CASSPTVDSNYGYTF
- 15 TRBV7-9 TRBD1 CASSLGTGGGETQYF
- 14 TRBV28 - CASSLRSVWQPQHF
few 12 TRBV14 - CASSQAVPEAFF
- 11 TRBV7-2 - CASSPGYEQYF
- 16 TRBV11-2 - CASSLVLGTRGEKLFF
- 15 TRBV7-9 TRBD1 CASRRTGSTNEKLFF
- 15 TRBV5-6 TRBD2 CASSPTSGSTGELFF
- 14 TRBV5-1 TRBD1 CASSPGQMNTEAFF
- 15 TRBV19 - CASSRSGVFREKLFF
- 11 TRBV2 TRBD1 CASRPDRGAFF
- 15 TRBV2 TRBD2 CASRTSGRASETQYF
few 18 TRBV30 - CAWSGAQSFGPGGNTIYF
once 14 TRBV18 - CASSPDTKKETQYF
- 16 TRBV7-8 TRBD1 CASSLGQGGAGNTIYF
- 16 TRBV19 TRBD1 CASSPRTGTIDSPLHF
- 16 TRBV4-1 - CASSQDADNLYQPQHF
- 17 TRBV5-6 TRBD2 CASSSQVGGVGANVLTF
once 14 TRBV19 - CASSMGGYNQPQHF
few 16 TRBV7-9 - CASSLTGSLHGNEQYF
once 13 TRBV6-6 TRBD1 CASSGTGLNPQHF
- 16 TRBV4-1 - CASSQTNRAGKDTIYF
- 18 TRBV11-3 TRBD2 CASSYNRLAGGGTGELFF
- 16 TRBV9 - CASSPRLRVGNEKLFF
- 18 TRBV7-2 - CASSLRAKALNSYNEQFF
- 16 TRBV4-1 - CASSQADLVSFGEQFF
- 13 TRBV5-1 - CASSLGSEETQYF
few 13 TRBV7-2 - CASSASSSGGYTF
few 15 TRBV7-9 TRBD1 CASSLRQGDNQPQHF
- 15 TRBV7-9 - CASSLGTNSNQPQHF
- 17 TRBV29-1 TRBD2 CSVEGPRLAGSTGELFF
- 16 TRBV9 - CASSVAGSGGNTEAFF
few 13 TRBV29-1 - CSVEVYQNTEAFF
- 16 TRBV19 TRBD1 CASSIARTGAKNIQYF
- 16 TRBV7-2 - CASSLEGSSYNSPLHF
- 14 TRBV5-1 TRBD1 CASSPGQGYNEQFF
- 13 TRBV10-1 - CASSEGAGYGYTF
- 15 TRBV7-9 TRBD1 CASSLIWTGGEEQYF
- 11 TRBV6-1 - CASSGFWGYTF
- 17 TRBV14 TRBD2 CASSRLRGGGSYNEQFF
few 16 TRBV28 TRBD1 CASSPRDRVTQETQYF
- 14 TRBV19 TRBD1 CATKRDRGHNEQFF
- 13 TRBV10-3 - CGRSLPPQETQYF
- 15 TRBV4-2 - CASSQGGGQGETQYF
- 14 TRBV4-3 - CASSQDLGSNEQFF
- 16 TRBV5-4 TRBD1 CASSLGDRGRNTEAFF
- 14 TRBV19 - CASSIVGGDGGYTF
- 12 TRBV6-6 - CASSYGQDEQYF
- 16 TRBV10-1 - CASSDSRGGGRETQYF
few 13 TRBV30 TRBD1 CAWGEGALEKLFF